Shown below are 29 T cell receptor beta chains from a single sample sequenced in a study of regulatory T cells in long-lasting Graves disease (TCRdb year 2021). The sample's time point label is to be understood as: persistent/refractory GD, antithyroid drugs over 5 years with positive TRAb. RNA was extracted from PBMCs in TRIzol for both TCR sequencing and RNA sequencing. The library came from multiplex PCR. Sequencing was carried out with an Illumina HiSeq 4000. TCR beta libraries were built with iRepertoire HTBI primers and Arm-PCR amplification of CDR3 regions. TCRdb handled the public reads itself, with Q25 trimming in fastp and clone calling in MiXCR, and kept productive beta chains. Rows merge per CDR3 protein into single entries with the most common DNA and genes. For this sample the table gives approximately 400,000 distinct CDR3 sequences, of which less than 25% were detected only once. The top ten clones comprise approximately 25% of the sample.

The source material was peripheral blood mononuclear cells (PBMCs), sampled when the disease was refractory, from a patient treated with antithyroid drugs. Receptor source: a female donor with Graves disease.

The chain employs TRBV7-6 and TRBJ1-1; possibly TRBD1 for D (6 bases). The CDR3 contains 14 residues. Germline values: CDR1 SGHVS, CDR2 FNYEAQ. V lost 3 bases to trimming and J lost 2 bases, with 10 bases between them. CDR3 region: CASSFGQHNTEAFF. The CDR3 coding sequence is TGTGCCAGCAGCTTTGGACAGCATAACACTGAAGCTTTCTTT. The full variable domain, with the rest looked up from reference TRBV7-6 and TRBJ1-1, is GAGVSQSPRYKVTKRGQDVALRCDPISGHVSLYWYRQALGQGPEFLTYFNYEAQQDKSGLPNDRFSAERPEGSISTLTIQRTEQRDSAMYRCASSFGQHNTEAFFGQGTRLTVV.

There are a few counts of this clonotype. This chain connects TRBV2 to TRBJ1-2; a possible D gene is TRBD1 (5 bases). The CDR3 has 11 residues. V lost 5 bases and J 11 bases, leaving 12 bases between the germline ends. Germline V gene lookup returns CDR1 SNHLY and CDR2 FYNNEI. The CDR3 coding sequence is TGTGCCAGCAGTTTTGTCCAGGGTTACACCTTC. Protein sequence: CASSFVQGYTF.

This clonotype was detected ten times or more. The chain uses TRBV11-2 and TRBJ1-1; D gene ambiguous. Trimming cost V 2 bases and J 7 bases, with 14 bases left between them. Germline-derived CDR1 and CDR2 are SGHAT and FQNNGV. The CDR3 sequence is 14 residues long. The CDR3 reads CASSLYDRLDEAFF. CDR3 nucleotide sequence: TGTGCCAGCAGCTTATATGACCGTTTAGATGAAGCTTTCTTT.

The rearrangement links TRBV20-1 to TRBJ2-7; possibly TRBD2 for D (6 bases). The CDR3 runs to 13 residues. V lost 8 bases and J lost 7, with 21 bases in between. Germline loops: CDR1 DFQATT, CDR2 SNEGSKA (reference sequence). CDR3 sequence reads: CSPSGPPLGEQYF. CDR3 sequence (DNA): TGCAGTCCCAGCGGGCCCCCGCTAGGGGAGCAGTACTTC.

The sample holds a few counts of this clonotype. This sequence joins TRBV12-3 or TRBV12-4 and TRBJ2-2; no reliable D call. The CDR3 runs to 18 residues. V gave up 3 bases and J gave up 1 base, with 18 bases separating them. The CDR3 DNA sequence: TGTGCCAGCAGTTTTCTAGGGCCGAGAGAGCTGAACACCGGGGAGCTGTTTTTT. Translated, it gives CASSFLGPRELNTGELFF.

This rearrangement joins TRBV19 to TRBJ1-1; TRBD1 matches 7 bases. In germline, CDR1 is LNHDA, CDR2 SQIVND (reference sequence). The CDR3 extends over 15 amino acids. V lost 4 bases, J lost 10 bases, and 15 bases stayed unmatched. The CDR3 spells CASSKDRLDFKGAFF. In nucleotides, the CDR3 is TGTGCCAGTAGTAAGGACAGGTTGGACTTCAAGGGAGCTTTCTTT.

This clonotype was seen only a few times. The chain joins TRBV29-1 to TRBJ1-2; no clear D. Germline V gives CDR1 SQVTM, CDR2 ANQGSEA. This CDR3 has 12 residues. V was cut by 2 bases and J by 4 bases, with 8 bases left in between. CDR3 sequence reads: CSVEYGPYGYTF. The CDR3 DNA is TGCAGCGTTGAATATGGTCCCTATGGCTACACCTTC.

The V call is TRBV3-1, the J call TRBJ2-7; unclear D gene. Germline CDR1 LGHDT, CDR2 YNNKEL (reference sequence). This CDR3 comprises 16 residues. Between the trimmed V and J ends, which lost 0 bases and 3 bases, there was a span of 15 bases. CDR3: CASSQDHPDSGYEQYF. CDR3 nucleotide sequence: TGTGCCAGCAGCCAAGATCACCCCGACTCAGGCTACGAGCAGTACTTC.

This clonotype was detected a few times. This chain uses TRBV5-1 with TRBJ1-1, with a possible D match to TRBD1 (5 bases). The germline CDR1 and CDR2 sequences are SGHRS and YFSETQ. CDR3 length equals 12 residues. The V gene lost 5 bases and the J gene lost 3 bases, with 8 bases spanning the gap. The CDR3 loop is CASRLGDTEAFF. The CDR3 DNA reads as TGCGCCAGCAGATTAGGGGACACTGAAGCTTTCTTT. The full variable domain, in which reference TRBV5-1 and TRBJ1-1 provide the parts outside the CDR3, is KAGVTQTPRYLIKTRGQQVTLSCSPISGHRSVSWYQQTPGQGLQFLFEYFSETQRNKGNFPGRFSGRQFSNSRSEMNVSTLELGDSALYLCASRLGDTEAFFGQGTRLTVV.

This clonotype was observed many times. The V gene is TRBV18, the J gene TRBJ2-5, with 8 positions matching TRBD2. Per germline, CDR1 KGHSH and CDR2 LQKENI. This CDR3 spans 14 amino acids. Trimming cost V 8 bases and J 1 base; bases outside gene matches: 6. CDR3 residues: CASSPGLAQETQYF. DNA of the CDR3: TGTGCCAGCAGCCCCGGACTAGCCCAAGAGACCCAGTACTTC.

Remarks on this clonotype: Just one base apart from a much larger clone, this may be a read error. J is TRBJ1-2 and V is TRBV6-5; a weak D match, TRBD1 (6 bases). CDR1 is MNHEY, CDR2 SVGAGI, per germline. CDR3 length: 14 amino acids. V lost 0 bases to trimming and J lost 7 bases, with 12 bases between them. This CDR3 reads CASSYSQGYCGYTF. DNA of the CDR3: TGTGCCAGCAGTTACTCACAGGGTTACTGTGGCTACACCTTC.

This clonotype was observed a few times. The junction does not match germline at one end; this may be a read error. The chain couples TRBV30 to TRBJ2-7; 9 bases are a match to TRBD1. CDR3 length: 15 residues. Germline V gives CDR1 GTSNPN, CDR2 SVGIG (reference sequence). The CDR3 DNA reads TGTGCCTGGAATGGACCCGGGACAGGGAGTAAAACTGGAGACTTC. Translation: CAWNGPGTGSKTGDF.

The sample holds a few counts of this clonotype. The V gene is TRBV24-1, the J gene TRBJ2-7; TRBD1 or TRBD2 may be the D gene (5 bases each). Germline V gene data show CDR1 as KGHDR and CDR2 as SFDVKD. The CDR3 sequence is 12 residues long. V shed 0 bases and J shed 6 bases, with 5 bases lying between them. CDR3 DNA sequence: TGTGCCACCAGTGATTTGGGGGGCGAGCAGTACTTC. Protein product: CATSDLGGEQYF.

Only a few counts were recorded for this clonotype. The genes are TRBV5-5 and TRBJ2-5; TRBD1 agrees at 11 bases. V lost 5 bases, J lost 7 bases, and 10 bases stayed unmatched. The CDR3 is 15 residues long. Germline CDR1 reads SGHKS; CDR2 reads YYEKEE (reference sequence). The CDR3 reads CASSSGDGQGATQYF. CDR3 sequence (DNA): TGTGCCAGCAGTTCCGGAGACGGACAGGGGGCGACCCAGTACTTC.

This clonotype was recorded a few times. The V call is TRBV15, the J call TRBJ1-2; D not certain. V lost 6 bases to trimming and J lost 5 bases, with 13 bases between them. The CDR3 contains 13 residues. From germline, CDR1 is LNHNV and CDR2 YYDKDF (reference sequence). The CDR3, as DNA: TGTGCCACCAGTCTAAGGGTCAAATATGGCTACACCTTC. As protein: CATSLRVKYGYTF.

The V call is TRBV24-1, the J call TRBJ2-7; TRBD2 matches 7 bases. This CDR3 is built from 16 residues. V shed 2 bases and J 2 bases; nucleotides not matched to a gene: 8. Germline CDR1 and CDR2: KGHDR and SFDVKD. CDR3 in DNA: TGTGCCACCAGTGATTCCCGGGACGGGAGGACCTACGAGCAGTACTTC. Amino acid sequence: CATSDSRDGRTYEQYF.

This clonotype was recorded a few times. J is TRBJ1-2 and V is TRBV10-3; D is perhaps TRBD1 (5 bases). Germline V gene lookup returns CDR1 ENHRY and CDR2 SYGVKD. The V end was cut by 8 bases, the J end by 3 bases, with 13 bases between. The CDR3 spans 13 residues. The CDR3 DNA reads TGTGCCATCGGTGCAGGGACCGACTATGGCTACACCTTC. Residues: CAIGAGTDYGYTF.

V usage is TRBV4-3 and J usage is TRBJ1-4; possible D gene TRBD1, 5 bases. Germline V gives CDR1 LGHNA, CDR2 YSLEER. The CDR3 loop spans 14 amino acids. V gave up 4 bases and J gave up 7 bases, with 13 bases separating them. The CDR3 coding sequence is TGCGCCAGCAGCCCGAGGGGACGTAGTGAAAAACTGTTTTTT. Residues: CASSPRGRSEKLFF.

This clonotype was observed a handful of times. The rearrangement uses TRBV15 and TRBJ1-1; possible D gene TRBD1, 5 bases. The germline CDR1 and CDR2 sequences are LNHNV and YYDKDF (reference sequence). V lost 2 bases and J lost 1, with 20 bases in between. CDR3 size: 18 residues. Written as DNA, the CDR3 is TGTGCCACCAGCAGACCTAGGGGACCGGGTCGGGGGAACACTGAAGCTTTCTTT. This gives the protein CATSRPRGPGRGNTEAFF.

A note on this clonotype: This could be a read error, since a much larger clone is one nucleotide away. The gene calls are TRBV28 and TRBJ2-7; TRBD1 is a possible D gene (5 bases). The CDR3 is 13 residues long. CDR1 MDHEN and CDR2 SYDVKM come from the germline V gene. V lost 6 bases and J lost 3, with 12 bases in between. The CDR3 region has the DNA TGTGCCAGCAGAAAGGCAGGGCTCTACGAGCAGTACTTC. It specifies CASRKAGLYEQYF. The whole variable domain, filled in from reference TRBV28 and TRBJ2-7, reads DVKVTQSSRYLVKRTGEKVFLECVQDMDHENMFWYRQDPGLGLRLIYFSYDVKMKEKGDIPEGYSVSREKKERFSLILESASTNQTSMYLCASRKAGLYEQYFGPGTRLTVT.

This clonotype occurred a few times. The chain carries TRBV6-1 and TRBJ2-7; maybe TRBD1 (6 bases). Trimming took 6 bases from V and 5 from J, leaving 17 bases between them. The CDR3 loop spans 14 amino acids. The germline gives CDR1 MNHNS, CDR2 SASEGT. The CDR3 here is CASRKQGLENEQYF. DNA for the CDR3: TGTGCCAGCAGAAAACAGGGTTTAGAGAACGAGCAGTACTTC.

The rearrangement links TRBV28 to TRBJ1-1; D not resolved. The V end lost 6 bases, the J end lost 7 bases, and 21 bases lay between the germline ends. The germline V gene encodes CDR1 MDHEN and CDR2 SYDVKM. The length of the CDR3 is 15 residues. CDR3 protein: CASSLRPDGRGEAFF. The CDR3 nucleotides are TGTGCCAGCAGCTTGCGACCCGACGGACGGGGTGAAGCTTTCTTT.

This clonotype was found a few times. This sequence joins TRBV4-2 and TRBJ1-2; 7 nucleotides agree with TRBD1. Germline V gene lookup returns CDR1 LGHNA and CDR2 YNFKEQ. This CDR3 region has 16 residues. The V segment lost 3 bases and the J segment 0 bases; nucleotides outside the gene matches: 7. The CDR3 DNA reads TGTGCCAGCAGCCAGCGGACAGGTAGTCCTAACTATGGCTACACCTTC. Its protein product is CASSQRTGSPNYGYTF.

This chain uses TRBV5-6 with TRBJ1-5, with D tentatively TRBD1 (6 bases). This CDR3 region has 16 residues. V lost 4 bases and J lost 5, with 19 bases in between. The germline V gene encodes CDR1 SGHDT and CDR2 YYEEEE. CDR3 loop: CASSAYLQGRDQPQHF. The CDR3 DNA is TGTGCCAGCAGCGCCTACTTACAGGGTAGGGATCAGCCCCAGCATTTT.

This clonotype was counted once. V and J are TRBV6-1 and TRBJ2-2; 13 nucleotides line up with TRBD2. V lost 6 bases to trimming and J lost 5 bases; unmatched junction nucleotides: 9. CDR1 is MNHNS, CDR2 SASEGT, per germline. The CDR3 extends over 17 amino acids. The CDR3 here is CASRSGLAGAVTGELFF. CDR3 coding DNA: TGTGCCAGCAGATCCGGACTAGCGGGAGCTGTAACCGGGGAGCTGTTTTTT.

As regards this clonotype: A read error is the likely source, as a far larger clone sits one nucleotide away. The chain has TRBV27 and TRBJ2-5; D call uncertain. The length of the CDR3 is 17 residues. Germline V lookup: CDR1 MNHEY, CDR2 SMNVEV (reference sequence). CDR3 loop: CASSSVLEMGSQEPQYF. DNA of the CDR3: TGTGCCAGCAGTTCGGTTCTTGAAATGGGTTCCCAAGAGCCCCAGTACTTC.

For the CDR3, the DNA is TGCGCCAGCAGCGGGGACTACCTAGGCTCCTACGAGCAGTACTTC. Amino acids: CASSGDYLGSYEQYF. The chain has TRBV5-1 and TRBJ2-7; 7 bases align to TRBD2. Germline values: CDR1 SGHRS, CDR2 YFSETQ. V shed 4 bases and J 0 bases; nucleotides not matched to a gene: 7. CDR3 size: 15 residues.

The V gene is TRBV5-1, the J gene TRBJ2-1, with a possible D match to TRBD1 (6 bases). The germline V gene has CDR1 SGHRS and CDR2 YFSETQ. The CDR3 loop spans 14 amino acids. The V gene lost 7 bases and the J gene lost 5 bases, with 16 bases spanning the gap. The CDR3, as DNA: TGCGCCAGCGCCTCATCCGGGACAAACAATGAGCAGTTCTTC. Translation: CASASSGTNNEQFF. The entire variable domain, with the rest obtained from reference TRBV5-1 and TRBJ2-1, is as follows: KAGVTQTPRYLIKTRGQQVTLSCSPISGHRSVSWYQQTPGQGLQFLFEYFSETQRNKGNFPGRFSGRQFSNSRSEMNVSTLELGDSALYLCASASSGTNNEQFFGPGTRLTVL.

This clonotype was detected a few times. The chain joins TRBV20-1 to TRBJ1-2, with D unresolved. Germline-derived CDR1 and CDR2 are DFQATT and SNEGSKA (reference sequence). There are 15 residues in the CDR3. Trimming shortened V by 2 bases and J by 3 bases, and 16 bases separated the two germline ends. The CDR3, as DNA: TGCAGTGCTAGACCATACCCAGGCGCCCACTATGGCTACACCTTC. Translated: CSARPYPGAHYGYTF.